A single sample is the source of the 29 T cell receptor beta chains below, sequenced in a study of blood T cell repertoires in COVID-19. Profiled with immunoSEQ multiplex PCR; TCRdb holds only in-frame clones, not every one. The sample comprises tens of thousands of clones, over 75% of which are singletons, and 9.5% to 15% rests with the top ten. Input material: peripheral blood. The source is a human donor in a cohort sampled during active COVID-19.

This clone was seen only once. The genes are TRBV18 and TRBJ2-7; TRBD1 aligns across 7 bases. V lost 6 bases to trimming and J lost 3 bases; unmatched junction nucleotides: 8. From germline, CDR1 is KGHSH and CDR2 LQKENI. CDR3 length equals 14 residues. The DNA for the CDR3 is TGTGCCAGCTCGACAAGGACAGGAAACTACGAGCAGTACTTC. Amino acid sequence: CASSTRTGNYEQYF.

The chain employs TRBV9 and TRBJ2-7; D gene ambiguous. Germline-derived CDR1 and CDR2 are SGDLS and YYNGEE. The germline V and J ends were trimmed by 0 bases and 2 bases, with 9 bases remaining between them. This CDR3 contains 14 residues. The CDR3 sequence is CASSVDFPAYEQYF. CDR3 sequence (DNA): TGTGCCAGCAGCGTAGATTTCCCAGCCTACGAGCAGTACTTC.

This clone was recorded once. The rearrangement joins TRBV5-6 to TRBJ2-1; TRBD2 agrees at 8 bases. The V segment lost 0 bases and the J segment 5 bases; nucleotides outside the gene matches: 4. Germline V gene data show CDR1 as SGHDT and CDR2 as YYEEEE. This CDR3 spans 15 amino acids. Here the CDR3 DNA reads TGTGCCAGCAGCTTGGGACTAGCGTTAGACAATGAGCAGTTCTTC. It is translated as CASSLGLALDNEQFF.

V is TRBV7-6 and J is TRBJ2-1, with D possibly TRBD1 on 5 matching bases. Per germline, CDR1 SGHVS and CDR2 FNYEAQ. The ends were cut back, 2 bases at V and 7 bases at J, with 6 bases in the middle. The CDR3 totals 12 residues. CDR3 sequence: CASSLQGNEQFF. CDR3 coding DNA: TGTGCCAGCAGCTTACAGGGAAATGAGCAGTTCTTC.

This clone was detected a few times. The chain combines TRBV18 with TRBJ2-7; D possibly corresponds to TRBD1 (6 bases). Germline CDR1 and CDR2: KGHSH and LQKENI. Trimming cost V 4 bases and J 1 base, with 11 bases left between them. The CDR3 loop spans 14 amino acids. CDR3 DNA sequence: TGTGCCAGCTCACTCCGAGGGGGTTCCTACGAGCAGTACTTC. It codes for CASSLRGGSYEQYF.

As regards this clone: A much larger clone sits a single nucleotide away, making a read error possible. Different DNA sequences within this sample yield the same CDR3. V is TRBV28 and J is TRBJ1-1; TRBD1 is a possible D gene (5 bases). Germline lookup yields CDR1 MDHEN and CDR2 SYDVKM. The CDR3 runs to 12 residues. CDR3 sequence: CASSLSDTEAFF. The CDR3 DNA reads TGTGCCAGCAGTTTATCGGACACGGAAGCTTTCTTT.

The chain links TRBV6-4 to TRBJ2-1; 7 nucleotides match TRBD2. CDR3 size: 13 residues. Germline-derived CDR1 and CDR2 are MRHNA and SNTAGT. V trimming: 6 bases; J trimming: 8 bases; junction bases outside the gene matches: 7. CDR3 in amino acids: CASSRNRGDEQFF. CDR3 DNA sequence: TGTGCCAGCAGCAGAAACCGGGGGGATGAGCAGTTCTTC.

The rearrangement joins TRBV9 to TRBJ2-3; possible D gene TRBD2, 6 bases. The CDR3 is 13 residues long. Deletions cut 6 bases from V and 0 bases from J, with 8 bases between. Germline V gene data show CDR1 as SGDLS and CDR2 as YYNGEE. The CDR3 coding sequence is TGTGCCAGCACGGGGAGGAGCACAGATACGCAGTATTTT. It codes for CASTGRSTDTQYF. Looking up the rest from reference TRBV9 and TRBJ2-3 gives the full variable domain: DSGVTQTPKHLITATGQRVTLRCSPRSGDLSVYWYQQSLDQGLQFLIQYYNGEERAKGNILERFSAQQFPDLHSELNLSSLELGDSALYFCASTGRSTDTQYFGPGTRLTVL.

The gene calls are TRBV5-6 and TRBJ2-7; a possible D gene is TRBD2 (7 bases). The V gene's germline CDR1 is SGHDT and CDR2 YYEEEE. The CDR3 is 15 residues long. Trimming stripped 1 base from V and 3 bases from J, with 14 bases between. DNA of the CDR3: TGTGCCAGCAGCTTGAGGGGGGGACGACACTACGAGCAGTACTTC. Protein sequence: CASSLRGGRHYEQYF.

This clone was found a few times. This chain connects TRBV30 to TRBJ2-1; perhaps TRBD2 as D (6 bases). The CDR3 is 14 residues long. The germline CDR1 and CDR2 sequences are GTSNPN and SVGIG (reference sequence). V lost 2 bases to trimming and J lost 5 bases, with 13 bases between them. CDR3 nucleotides: TGTGCCTGGAGTAGGACTAACACACACAATGAGCAGTTCTTC. Its protein is CAWSRTNTHNEQFF.

This chain uses TRBV5-6 with TRBJ2-1; TRBD2 matches at 14 bases. There are 16 residues in the CDR3. V trimming: 1 base; J trimming: 8 bases; junction bases outside the gene matches: 5. Germline lookup yields CDR1 SGHDT and CDR2 YYEEEE. The CDR3 DNA reads as TGTGCCAGCAGCTTGACGGGACTAGCGGGAGATGATGAGCAGTTCTTC. Protein: CASSLTGLAGDDEQFF. The entire variable domain, with the rest obtained from reference TRBV5-6 and TRBJ2-1, is as follows: DAGVTQSPTHLIKTRGQQVTLRCSPKSGHDTVSWYQQALGQGPQFIFQYYEEEERQRGNFPDRFSGHQFPNYSSELNVNALLLGDSALYLCASSLTGLAGDDEQFFGPGTRLTVL.

This chain uses TRBV9 with TRBJ2-2; 11 bases agree with TRBD2. Germline V gene sequence: CDR1 SGDLS, CDR2 YYNGEE. The CDR3 consists of 17 residues. The V gene end was trimmed by 0 bases and the J gene end by 6 bases; junction bases not matched to a gene: 7. The CDR3, as DNA: TGTGCCAGCAGCGTAGATGATAGCGGGAGGGCTGCCGGGGAGCTGTTTTTT. It is translated as CASSVDDSGRAAGELFF.

This sequence joins TRBV5-5 and TRBJ2-5, with TRBD2 matching 9 bases. CDR1 and CDR2 from the germline V gene are SGHKS and YYEKEE (reference sequence). Trimming at V came to 3 bases and at J to 4 bases, leaving 13 bases not matched to a gene. The CDR3 runs 17 residues. Written as DNA, the CDR3 is TGTGCCAGCAGCTCTCAGGCTGCGGGAGGGCAGCGAGAGACCCAGTACTTC. Translation gives CASSSQAAGGQRETQYF.

The chain has TRBV5-1 and TRBJ2-7; D possibly corresponds to TRBD1 (5 bases). Germline CDR1 SGHRS, CDR2 YFSETQ. The CDR3 loop spans 15 amino acids. Trimming cost V 1 base and J 0 bases, with 11 bases left between them. CDR3 nucleotides: TGCGCCAGCAGCTTGCTAGTGGGGCCCTCCTACGAGCAGTACTTC. This sequence encodes CASSLLVGPSYEQYF.

The chain carries TRBV4-3 and TRBJ2-7; no definite D call. CDR1 and CDR2 from the germline V gene are LGHNA and YSLEER. The CDR3 is 15 amino acids. V was cut by 0 bases and J by 2 bases, with 11 bases left in between. The CDR3 DNA reads as TGCGCCAGCAGCCAAGACAGGTACCTTCCCTACGAGCAGTACTTC. Its translation: CASSQDRYLPYEQYF.

The chain joins TRBV25-1 to TRBJ2-2, with 8 bases aligning to TRBD2. From germline, CDR1 is MGHDK and CDR2 SYGVNS. Losses at the gene ends were 7 bases for V and 6 bases for J; bases not matched to a gene: 13. The CDR3 is 16 amino acids. The CDR3 is CASTSSGGTSAGELFF. CDR3 DNA: TGTGCCAGCACCTCAAGCGGGGGAACTAGCGCCGGGGAGCTGTTTTTT. Full variable domain (remainder filled in from reference TRBV25-1 and TRBJ2-2): EADIYQTPRYLVIGTGKKITLECSQTMGHDKMYWYQQDPGMELHLIHYSYGVNSTEKGDLSSESTVSRIRTEHFPLTLESARPSHTSQYLCASTSSGGTSAGELFFGEGSRLTVL.

There are many counts of this clone. The chain carries TRBV9 and TRBJ2-2, with 9 bases aligning to TRBD1. Trimming at V came to 4 bases and at J to 5 bases, leaving 12 bases not matched to a gene. Germline CDR1 SGDLS, CDR2 YYNGEE. This CDR3 spans 17 amino acids. The CDR3 loop is CASSPVLGTGPTGELFF. As DNA, the CDR3 is TGTGCCAGCAGCCCCGTTTTGGGGACAGGGCCTACCGGGGAGCTGTTTTTT.

The V and J genes are TRBV23-1 and TRBJ2-5, with 7 bases identical to TRBD1. TRBV23-1 is recorded as an ORF, its role being uncertain. This CDR3 comprises 13 residues. With V trimmed by 9 bases and J by 2 bases, 6 bases remained unmatched. CDR3 protein: CARNRDRQETQYF. The CDR3 nucleotides read TGCGCCAGAAACCGGGACAGACAAGAGACCCAGTACTTC.

Here the CDR3 reads CASSSGQVGDYGYTF. Here the CDR3 DNA reads TGCGCCAGCAGCTCGGGACAGGTGGGGGACTATGGCTACACCTTC. The rearrangement uses TRBV5-1 and TRBJ1-2; 8 bases agree with TRBD1. V gave up 3 bases and J gave up 3 bases; unmatched junction bases: 7. The germline V gene encodes CDR1 SGHRS and CDR2 YFSETQ. The CDR3 is made up of 15 amino acids.

This clone appeared once. The rearrangement uses TRBV5-1 and TRBJ2-7; 8 bases are shared with TRBD2. CDR3 length: 17 residues. The germline CDR1 and CDR2 sequences are SGHRS and YFSETQ. With 0 bases clipped from V and 7 bases from J, the junction kept 15 bases outside the gene matches. The CDR3: CASSLDPRGGMSGEQYF. CDR3 DNA sequence: TGCGCCAGCAGCTTGGACCCTCGGGGGGGGATGTCAGGAGAGCAGTACTTC.

The rearrangement links TRBV27 to TRBJ2-6, with unresolved D. Trimming shortened V by 4 bases and J by 5 bases, and 9 bases separated the two germline ends. CDR1 and CDR2 from the germline V gene are MNHEY and SMNVEV (reference sequence). This CDR3 comprises 14 residues. The CDR3 reads CASSSSPWANVLTF. The CDR3 nucleotides read TGTGCCAGCAGTTCCTCTCCCTGGGCCAACGTCCTGACTTTC. The whole variable domain, filled in from reference TRBV27 and TRBJ2-6, reads EAQVTQNPRYLITVTGKKLTVTCSQNMNHEYMSWYRQDPGLGLRQIYYSMNVEVTDKGDVPEGYKVSRKEKRNFPLILESPSPNQTSLYFCASSSSPWANVLTFGAGSRLTVL.

V and J are TRBV5-1 and TRBJ2-7, with 8 nucleotides matching TRBD1. J lost 5 bases, V lost 5 bases, and 6 bases had no gene match. Germline-derived CDR1 and CDR2 are SGHRS and YFSETQ. CDR3 length equals 13 residues. The CDR3, as DNA: TGCGCCAGCAGTCGATGGACAGGGAACGAGCAGTACTTC. Protein product: CASSRWTGNEQYF. Drawing the rest from reference TRBV5-1 and TRBJ2-7, the complete variable domain is KAGVTQTPRYLIKTRGQQVTLSCSPISGHRSVSWYQQTPGQGLQFLFEYFSETQRNKGNFPGRFSGRQFSNSRSEMNVSTLELGDSALYLCASSRWTGNEQYFGPGTRLTVT.

The chain is built from TRBV10-3 and TRBJ2-5, with TRBD2 matching over 8 bases. Germline V gene sequence: CDR1 ENHRY, CDR2 SYGVKD. The CDR3 is made up of 15 amino acids. Losses at the gene ends were 3 bases for V and 2 bases for J; bases not matched to a gene: 5. CDR3 nucleotides: TGTGCCATCAGTGACCTGGCTAGCGGGCAAGAGACCCAGTACTTC. Encoded protein: CAISDLASGQETQYF.

This clone was found a few times. In DNA form, the CDR3 reads TGCGCCAGCAGCTTGGCCTCCGGGGCGGGGTTGTCCTACGAGCAGTACTTC. Its protein is CASSLASGAGLSYEQYF. The chain uses TRBV5-1 and TRBJ2-7; perhaps TRBD2 as D (6 bases). Trimming took off 0 bases at V and 1 base at J, with 17 bases between the two ends. The CDR3 runs 17 residues. Germline V gene sequence: CDR1 SGHRS, CDR2 YFSETQ.

The CDR3 DNA reads TGTGCCAGCAGTTTGGGCACCAGGGGCGGAAACATTCAGTACTTC. Its protein product is CASSLGTRGGNIQYF. The chain is built from TRBV28 and TRBJ2-4; tentatively, D is TRBD1 (6 bases). The V gene lost 3 bases and the J gene lost 6 bases, with 15 bases spanning the gap. Germline loops: CDR1 MDHEN, CDR2 SYDVKM. The CDR3 sequence is 15 residues long. Full variable domain (missing parts from reference TRBV28 and TRBJ2-4): DVKVTQSSRYLVKRTGEKVFLECVQDMDHENMFWYRQDPGLGLRLIYFSYDVKMKEKGDIPEGYSVSREKKERFSLILESASTNQTSMYLCASSLGTRGGNIQYFGAGTRLSVL.

This chain links TRBV15 with TRBJ1-1; TRBD1 matches 10 bases. The CDR3 covers 16 residues. The germline CDR1 and CDR2 sequences are LNHNV and YYDKDF (reference sequence). Germline trimming cut 5 bases from V and 6 bases from J; bases unmatched to any gene: 12. Written as DNA, the CDR3 is TGTGCCACCAGCGTCTGGACAGGGGGGTTCTTGCCTGAAGCTTTCTTT. Translation: CATSVWTGGFLPEAFF.

J is TRBJ2-7 and V is TRBV3-1 (or the pseudogene TRBV3-2), with 7 bases aligning to TRBD1. The V gene's germline CDR1 is LGHDT and CDR2 YNNKEL (reference sequence). V lost 2 bases and J lost 6; bases outside the gene matches: 7. This CDR3 contains 14 residues. CDR3 residues: CASSQRQGIAEQYF. The CDR3 DNA follows: TGTGCCAGCAGCCAACGACAGGGTATCGCCGAGCAGTACTTC.

J is TRBJ2-1 and V is TRBV5-1; TRBD2 agrees at 13 bases. The trim removed 0 bases at V and 9 bases at J, leaving 12 bases unmatched. CDR3 length equals 18 residues. In germline, CDR1 is SGHRS, CDR2 YFSETQ. CDR3 protein: CASSLDPRGTSGKAEQFF. The CDR3 DNA reads TGCGCCAGCAGCTTGGACCCCCGCGGGACTAGCGGGAAGGCTGAGCAGTTCTTC.

CDR3 in amino acids: CASSLGRSGNTIYF. CDR3 sequence (DNA): TGTGCCAGCAGCTTAGGGAGGTCTGGAAACACCATATATTTT. The chain uses TRBV7-2 and TRBJ1-3; unclear D gene. CDR3 length: 14 amino acids. Between the trimmed V and J ends, which lost 1 base and 1 base, there was a span of 5 bases. Germline V gene data show CDR1 as SGHTA and CDR2 as FQGNSA.